The present T cell receptor (beta chain) was sequenced within a study of graft-versus-host responses after intestinal transplantation. Study-level background: Anti-thymocyte globulin served as induction for all recipients, who then took tacrolimus and steroids for about 3 years.

Libraries were prepared by immunoSEQ multiplex PCR; TCRdb keeps only in-frame clonotypes and omits some of them. The sample includes 25,000 to 30,000 clones, 85% to 95% of them seen just once. CDR3 length: 14 amino acids. Trimming cost V 0 bases and J 5 bases, with 12 bases left between them. The germline V gene encodes CDR1 SGHDT and CDR2 YYEEEE. This clonotype was obtained from a human patient who received an intestinal transplant, so some T cells may come from the graft donor. The V gene is TRBV5-6, the J gene TRBJ2-7; D might be TRBD1 (6 bases). Specimen: PBMCs, collected about ten weeks after intestinal transplant. CDR3 coding DNA: TGTGCCAGCAGCTTGGGACAGGTAGCCCACGAGCAGTACTTC. Residues: CASSLGQVAHEQYF. The full variable domain, rest sourced from reference TRBV5-6 and TRBJ2-7, is DAGVTQSPTHLIKTRGQQVTLRCSPKSGHDTVSWYQQALGQGPQFIFQYYEEEERQRGNFPDRFSGHQFPNYSSELNVNALLLGDSALYLCASSLGQVAHEQYFGPGTRLTVT.